The clone carrying this T cell receptor (beta chain) was detected once. Its antigen is undetermined. This sample was taken from a study of CD4+ T cells in melanoma. Measured with immunoSEQ multiplex PCR; TCRdb has only the in-frame clones, and not every one. The sample yields roughly 140,000 clones, around nine tenths seen once. Findings and limits, study-wide: Neoantigen-specific CD4+ T cells in melanoma reportedly had diverse differentiation states.

The CDR3 is made up of 16 amino acids. The trim removed 4 bases at V and 0 bases at J, leaving 7 bases unmatched. CDR1 and CDR2 (germline): SGHNT, YYREEE (reference sequence). This clonotype was sampled from a human donor with melanoma. This chain uses TRBV5-4 with TRBJ2-1, with 7 bases identical to TRBD2. DNA of the CDR3: TGTGCCAGCAGCGTGGGGGGGGGAAGCTCCTACAATGAGCAGTTCTTC. Translating gives CASSVGGGSSYNEQFF.